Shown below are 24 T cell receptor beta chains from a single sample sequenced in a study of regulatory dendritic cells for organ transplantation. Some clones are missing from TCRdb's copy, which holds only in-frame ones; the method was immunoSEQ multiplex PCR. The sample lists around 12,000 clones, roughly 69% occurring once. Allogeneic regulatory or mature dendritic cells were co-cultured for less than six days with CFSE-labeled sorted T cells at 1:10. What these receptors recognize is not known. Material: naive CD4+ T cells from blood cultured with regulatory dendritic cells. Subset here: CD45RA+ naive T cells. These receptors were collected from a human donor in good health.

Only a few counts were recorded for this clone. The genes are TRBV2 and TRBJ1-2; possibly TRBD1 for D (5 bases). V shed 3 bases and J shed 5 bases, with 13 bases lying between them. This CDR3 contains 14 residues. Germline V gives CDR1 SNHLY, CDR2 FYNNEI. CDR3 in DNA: TGTGCCAGCAGTGAGACAGCGGGGGGTTATGGCTACACCTTC. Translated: CASSETAGGYGYTF.

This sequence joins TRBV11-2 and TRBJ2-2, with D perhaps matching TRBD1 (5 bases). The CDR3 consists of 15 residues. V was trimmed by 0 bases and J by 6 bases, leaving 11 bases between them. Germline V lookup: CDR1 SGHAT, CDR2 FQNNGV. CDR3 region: CASSLEGPSPGELFF. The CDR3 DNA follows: TGTGCCAGCAGCTTAGAGGGGCCAAGTCCCGGGGAGCTGTTTTTT.

In DNA, the CDR3 is TGTGCCAGCAGTGAGGACAGGGAGAATGGCTACACCTTC. Protein: CASSEDRENGYTF. The chain is built from TRBV2 and TRBJ1-2; 8 nucleotides line up with TRBD1. The trim removed 3 bases at V and 6 bases at J, leaving 3 bases unmatched. The CDR3 runs to 13 residues. Per the germline V gene, CDR1 is SNHLY and CDR2 is FYNNEI. The variable domain in full, completed from reference TRBV2 and TRBJ1-2, reads EPEVTQTPSHQVTQMGQEVILRCVPISNHLYFYWYRQILGQKVEFLVSFYNNEISEKSEIFDDQFSVERPDGSNFTLKIRSTKLEDSAMYFCASSEDRENGYTFGSGTRLTVV.

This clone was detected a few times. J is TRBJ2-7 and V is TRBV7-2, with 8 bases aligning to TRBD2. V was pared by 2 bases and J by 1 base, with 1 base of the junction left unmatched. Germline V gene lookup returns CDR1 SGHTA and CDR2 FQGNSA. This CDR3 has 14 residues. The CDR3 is CASSLQRGSYEQYF. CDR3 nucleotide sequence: TGTGCCAGCAGCTTACAGCGGGGGTCCTACGAGCAGTACTTC.

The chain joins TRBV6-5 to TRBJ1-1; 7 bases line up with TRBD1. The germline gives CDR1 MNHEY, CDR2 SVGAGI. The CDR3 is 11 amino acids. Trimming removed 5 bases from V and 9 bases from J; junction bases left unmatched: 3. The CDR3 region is CASSQGQQAFF. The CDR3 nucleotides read TGTGCCAGCAGTCAGGGACAGCAAGCTTTCTTT.

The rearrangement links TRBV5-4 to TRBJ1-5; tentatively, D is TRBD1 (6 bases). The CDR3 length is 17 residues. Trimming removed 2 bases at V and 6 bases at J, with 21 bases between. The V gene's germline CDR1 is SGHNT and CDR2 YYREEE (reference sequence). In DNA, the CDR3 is TGTGCCAGCAGCTTAGGGGGGGCCGACTCCCGGGGTCAGCCCCAGCATTTT. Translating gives CASSLGGADSRGQPQHF.

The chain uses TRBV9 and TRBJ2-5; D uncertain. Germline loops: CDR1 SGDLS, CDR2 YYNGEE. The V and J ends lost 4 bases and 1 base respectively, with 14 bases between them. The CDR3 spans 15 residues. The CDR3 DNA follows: TGTGCCAGCAGCCCTTCACAGATTTTCCAAGAGACCCAGTACTTC. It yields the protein CASSPSQIFQETQYF.

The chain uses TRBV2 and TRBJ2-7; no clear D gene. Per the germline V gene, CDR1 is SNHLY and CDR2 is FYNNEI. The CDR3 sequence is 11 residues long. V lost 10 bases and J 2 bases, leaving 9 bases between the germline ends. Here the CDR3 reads CAIRTAYEQYF. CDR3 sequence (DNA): TGTGCCATCCGAACAGCCTACGAGCAGTACTTC.

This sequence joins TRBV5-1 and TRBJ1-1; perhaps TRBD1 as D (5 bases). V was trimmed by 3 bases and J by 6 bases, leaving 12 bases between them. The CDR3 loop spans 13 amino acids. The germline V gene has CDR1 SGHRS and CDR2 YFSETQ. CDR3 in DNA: TGCGCCAGCAGCTCGGGGACTAACGCTGAAGCTTTCTTT. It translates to CASSSGTNAEAFF.

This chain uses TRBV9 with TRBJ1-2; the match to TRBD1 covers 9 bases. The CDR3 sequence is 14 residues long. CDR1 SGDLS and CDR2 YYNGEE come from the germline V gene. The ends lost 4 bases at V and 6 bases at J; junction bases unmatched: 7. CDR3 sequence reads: CASSPGTGWDGYTF. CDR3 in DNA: TGTGCCAGCAGCCCCGGGACAGGGTGGGATGGCTACACCTTC.

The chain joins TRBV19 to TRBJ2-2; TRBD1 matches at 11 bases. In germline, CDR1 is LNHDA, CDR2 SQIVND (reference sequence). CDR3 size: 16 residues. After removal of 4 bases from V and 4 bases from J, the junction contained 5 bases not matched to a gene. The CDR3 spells CASSTRTGGSTGELFF. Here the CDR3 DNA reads TGTGCCAGTAGTACTCGGACAGGGGGCAGCACCGGGGAGCTGTTTTTT.

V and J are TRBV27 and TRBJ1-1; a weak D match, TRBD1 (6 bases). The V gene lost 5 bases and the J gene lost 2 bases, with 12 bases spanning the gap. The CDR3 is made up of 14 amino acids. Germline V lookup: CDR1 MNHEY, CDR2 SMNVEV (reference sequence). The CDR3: CASSPGQINTEAFF. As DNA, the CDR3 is TGTGCCAGCAGTCCGGGACAAATAAACACTGAAGCTTTCTTT.

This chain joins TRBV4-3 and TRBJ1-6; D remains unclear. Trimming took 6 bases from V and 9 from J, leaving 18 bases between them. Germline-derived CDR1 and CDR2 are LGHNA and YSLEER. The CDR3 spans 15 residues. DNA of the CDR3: TGCGCCAGCAGTCGCTCCCGCCCGGGGAGTTCACCCCTCCACTTT. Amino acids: CASSRSRPGSSPLHF.

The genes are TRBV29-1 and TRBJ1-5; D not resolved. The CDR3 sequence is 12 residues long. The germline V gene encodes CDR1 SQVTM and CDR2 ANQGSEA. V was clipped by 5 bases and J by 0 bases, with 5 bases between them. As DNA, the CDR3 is TGCAGCGTTACAGATAGCAATCAGCCCCAGCATTTT. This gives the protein CSVTDSNQPQHF.

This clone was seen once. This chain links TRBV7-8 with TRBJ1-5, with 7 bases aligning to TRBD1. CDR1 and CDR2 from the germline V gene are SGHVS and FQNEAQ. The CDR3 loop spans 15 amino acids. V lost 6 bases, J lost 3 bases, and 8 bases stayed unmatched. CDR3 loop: CASSPRGTDNQPQHF. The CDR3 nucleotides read TGTGCCAGCAGTCCCCGAGGGACAGACAATCAGCCCCAGCATTTT. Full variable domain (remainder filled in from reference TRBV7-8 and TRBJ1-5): GAGVSQSPRYKVAKRGQDVALRCDPISGHVSLFWYQQALGQGPEFLTYFQNEAQLDKSGLPSDRFFAERPEGSVSTLKIQRTQQEDSAVYLCASSPRGTDNQPQHFGDGTRLSIL.

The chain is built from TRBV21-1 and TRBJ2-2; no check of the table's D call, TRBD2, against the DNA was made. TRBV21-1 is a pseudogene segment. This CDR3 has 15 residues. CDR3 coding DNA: TGTGCCAGCAGAGAGGTCAGAGCCCACACCGGGGAGCTGTTTTTT. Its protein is CASREVRAHTGELFF.

CDR3 loop: CASSLEAYTGELFF. CDR3 nucleotides: TGCGCCAGCAGCTTGGAAGCGTACACCGGGGAGCTGTTTTTT. V and J are TRBV5-1 and TRBJ2-2; D is uncertain. This CDR3 spans 14 amino acids. In germline, CDR1 is SGHRS, CDR2 YFSETQ. V shed 0 bases and J shed 3 bases, with 6 bases lying between them.

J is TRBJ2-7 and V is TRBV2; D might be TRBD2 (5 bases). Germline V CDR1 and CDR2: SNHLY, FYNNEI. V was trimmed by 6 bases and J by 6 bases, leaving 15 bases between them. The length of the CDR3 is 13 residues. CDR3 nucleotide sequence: TGTGCCAGCAGAGTCGTGGGGAGTGGCGAGCAGTACTTC. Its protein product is CASRVVGSGEQYF.

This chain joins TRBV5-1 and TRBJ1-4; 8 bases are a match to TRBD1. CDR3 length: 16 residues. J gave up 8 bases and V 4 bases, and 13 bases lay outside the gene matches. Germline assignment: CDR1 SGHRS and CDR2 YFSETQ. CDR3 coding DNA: TGCGCCAGCAGCCCAACGCTTGGACAGGGCGAAGAAAAACTGTTTTTT. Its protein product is CASSPTLGQGEEKLFF.

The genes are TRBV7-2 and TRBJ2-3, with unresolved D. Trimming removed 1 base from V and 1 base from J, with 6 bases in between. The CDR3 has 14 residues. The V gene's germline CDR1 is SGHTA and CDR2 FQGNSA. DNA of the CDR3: TGTGCCAGCAGCTTAGGGGCACGCACAGATACGCAGTATTTT. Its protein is CASSLGARTDTQYF. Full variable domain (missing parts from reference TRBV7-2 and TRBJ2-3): GAGVSQSPSNKVTEKGKDVELRCDPISGHTALYWYRQSLGQGLEFLIYFQGNSAPDKSGLPSDRFSAERTGGSVSTLTIQRTQQEDSAVYLCASSLGARTDTQYFGPGTRLTVL.

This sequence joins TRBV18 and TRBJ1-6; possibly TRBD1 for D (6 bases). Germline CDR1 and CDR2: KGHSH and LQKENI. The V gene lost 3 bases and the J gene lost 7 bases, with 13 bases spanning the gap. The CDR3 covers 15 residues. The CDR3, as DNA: TGTGCCAGCTCACCTAACGGGGGGCCGAATTCACCCCTCCACTTT. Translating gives CASSPNGGPNSPLHF.

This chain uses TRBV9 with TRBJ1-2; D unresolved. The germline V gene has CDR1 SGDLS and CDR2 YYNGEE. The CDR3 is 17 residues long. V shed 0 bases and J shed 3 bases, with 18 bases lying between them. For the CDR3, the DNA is TGTGCCAGCAGCGTAGACACGGGAGGTGTCTCGGACTATGGCTACACCTTC. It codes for CASSVDTGGVSDYGYTF.

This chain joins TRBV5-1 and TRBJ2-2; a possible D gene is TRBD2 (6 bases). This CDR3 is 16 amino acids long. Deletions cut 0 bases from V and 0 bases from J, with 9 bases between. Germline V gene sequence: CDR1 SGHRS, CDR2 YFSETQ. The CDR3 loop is CASSLAGGANTGELFF. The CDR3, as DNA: TGCGCCAGCAGCTTGGCCGGCGGGGCGAACACCGGGGAGCTGTTTTTT.

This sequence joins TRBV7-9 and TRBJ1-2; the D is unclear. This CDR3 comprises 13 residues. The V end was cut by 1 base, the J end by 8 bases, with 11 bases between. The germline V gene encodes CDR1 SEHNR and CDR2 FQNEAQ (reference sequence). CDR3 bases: TGTGCCAGCAGCTTAGACTCTCACGTGGGCTACACCTTC. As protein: CASSLDSHVGYTF.